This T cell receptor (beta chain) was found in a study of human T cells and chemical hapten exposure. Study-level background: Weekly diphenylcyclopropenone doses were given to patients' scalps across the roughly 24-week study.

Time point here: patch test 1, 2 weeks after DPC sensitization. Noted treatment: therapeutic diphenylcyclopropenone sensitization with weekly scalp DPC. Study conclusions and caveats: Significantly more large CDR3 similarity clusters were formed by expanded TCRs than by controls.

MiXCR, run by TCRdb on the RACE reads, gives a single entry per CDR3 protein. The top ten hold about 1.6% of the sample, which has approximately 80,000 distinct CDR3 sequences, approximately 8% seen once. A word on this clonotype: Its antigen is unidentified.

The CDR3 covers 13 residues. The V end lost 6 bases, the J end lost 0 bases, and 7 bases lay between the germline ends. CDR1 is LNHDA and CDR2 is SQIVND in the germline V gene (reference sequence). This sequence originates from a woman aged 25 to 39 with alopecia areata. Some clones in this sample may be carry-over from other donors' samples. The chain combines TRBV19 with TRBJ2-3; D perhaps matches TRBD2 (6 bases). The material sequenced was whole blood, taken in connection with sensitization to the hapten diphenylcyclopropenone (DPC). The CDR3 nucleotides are TGTGCCAGTAGGGACTATAGCACAGATACGCAGTATTTT. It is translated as CASRDYSTDTQYF.